The rows below give T cell receptor beta chains drawn from one sample of a study of blood T cell repertoires in COVID-19. The table came from immunoSEQ multiplex PCR; TCRdb's copy has only in-frame clones and leaves some out. The sample gives 150,000 to 200,000 clones, approximately 86% of which show up once; more than 8% is in the top ten. The sample taken for sequencing was peripheral blood. These receptors originate from a woman older than 75 with acute or convalescent COVID-19. The CDR3 runs from the conserved cysteine through the conserved F or W. Each record gives: clone size, V gene, CDR3 length, D gene, J gene, CDR3 protein, CDR3 DNA. D genes are given only for firm matches. Clone sizes are given selectively: once, few, many, or a class where the clone is expanded.

NA	TRBV19	13	NA	TRBJ2-1	CATVPTGATQQFF	TGTGCCACCGTACCGACGGGTGCTACCCAGCAGTTCTTC
NA	TRBV5-5	15	NA	TRBJ1-1	CASSLGVGQNTEAFF	TGTGCCAGCAGCTTGGGCGTCGGACAGAACACTGAAGCTTTCTTT
NA	TRBV19	14	NA	TRBJ1-2	CASRDSQGNYGYTF	TGTGCCAGTAGGGATTCACAGGGTAACTATGGCTACACCTTC
NA	TRBV27	14	TRBD2	TRBJ2-7	CASSWAATSSEQYF	TGTGCCAGCAGTTGGGCGGCGACTAGCAGCGAGCAGTACTTC
NA	TRBV10-1	20	TRBD2	TRBJ2-2	CASSDPGVAGPTANTGELFF	TGCGCCAGCAGTGATCCCGGGGTAGCGGGGCCGACAGCGAACACCGGGGAGCTGTTTTTT
NA	TRBV5-1	16	TRBD2	TRBJ2-1	CASSQPLAGGSDEQFF	TGCGCCAGCAGCCAGCCCTTGGCGGGAGGGTCCGATGAGCAGTTCTTC
NA	TRBV5-5	14	NA	TRBJ1-2	CASSLDPEDYGYTF	TGTGCCAGCAGCCTGGACCCCGAGGACTATGGCTACACCTTC
NA	TRBV19	13	NA	TRBJ2-7	CASSIVDDGEQYF	TGTGCCAGTAGTATAGTAGATGACGGGGAGCAGTACTTC
NA	TRBV12-5	12	NA	TRBJ1-3	CASGLTGNTIYF	TGTGCTAGTGGCTTGACAGGAAACACCATATATTTT
NA	TRBV6-2/TRBV6-3	13	NA	TRBJ1-2	CASSYRGGLGYTF	TGTGCCAGCAGTTACCGCGGGGGGCTTGGCTACACCTTC
NA	TRBV6-2/TRBV6-3	15	NA	TRBJ1-1	CASSWWEPGSTEAFF	TGTGCCAGCAGTTGGTGGGAACCCGGGAGCACTGAAGCTTTCTTT
NA	TRBV5-4	13	NA	TRBJ2-1	CASSLDYGDEQFF	TGTGCCAGCAGCTTGGACTACGGCGATGAGCAGTTCTTC
NA	TRBV18	16	NA	TRBJ2-5	CASSPPTGYRGETQYF	TGTGCCAGCTCACCACCTACAGGGTATAGAGGAGAGACCCAGTACTTC
NA	TRBV10-1	15	TRBD1	TRBJ1-1	CASSANSGGNTEAFF	TGCGCCAGCAGTGCAAATTCAGGGGGGAACACTGAAGCTTTCTTT
NA	TRBV9	13	NA	TRBJ2-1	CASSVVGGIEQFF	TGTGCCAGCAGCGTAGTGGGGGGAATTGAGCAGTTCTTC
NA	TRBV5-1	14	NA	TRBJ2-5	CASSFAGAEETQYF	TGCGCCAGCAGCTTCGCGGGGGCTGAAGAGACCCAGTACTTC
NA	TRBV7-9	14	TRBD1	TRBJ1-2	CASSLNRGRDSYTF	TGTGCCAGCAGCTTGAACAGGGGCCGGGACAGCTACACCTTC
NA	TRBV14	15	TRBD1	TRBJ2-2	CASSQVTGYTGELFF	TGTGCCAGCAGCCAAGTGACAGGGTACACCGGGGAGCTGTTTTTT
NA	TRBV5-5	15	TRBD1	TRBJ1-2	CASSWTPGQDTQGTF	TGTGCCAGCAGCTGGACCCCGGGACAGGACACGCAAGGGACCTTC
NA	TRBV10-3	13	TRBD1	TRBJ2-4	CAIRGGDKNIQYF	TGTGCCATCAGAGGGGGCGACAAAAACATTCAGTACTTC
NA	TRBV5-4	15	TRBD1	TRBJ2-2	CASSGQGANTGELFF	TGTGCCAGCAGCGGACAGGGGGCCAACACCGGGGAGCTGTTTTTT
NA	TRBV7-6	15	TRBD1	TRBJ1-1	CASSRGGQGNTEAFF	TGTGCCAGCAGCCGTGGCGGACAGGGGAACACTGAAGCTTTCTTT
NA	TRBV29-1	12	TRBD1	TRBJ1-2	CSVQGEGYGYTF	TGCAGCGTTCAGGGGGAAGGATATGGCTACACCTTC
NA	TRBV5-4	14	NA	TRBJ1-3	CASSQETSGNTIYF	TGTGCCAGCAGCCAGGAAACCTCTGGAAACACCATATATTTT
NA	TRBV5-6	12	TRBD1	TRBJ1-4	CASSGAGGKLFF	TGTGCCAGCAGCGGGGCAGGGGGAAAACTGTTTTTT
NA	TRBV7-5	16	NA	TRBJ1-1	CVRSLNRCQGRTEAFF	TGTGTCAGAAGCTTAAATAGATGTCAGGGCAGGACTGAAGCTTTCTTT
NA	TRBV19	12	NA	TRBJ1-4	CASRLRREKLFF	TGTGCCAGTAGGCTCCGGAGGGAAAAACTGTTTTTT
NA	TRBV7-2	16	NA	TRBJ2-6	CASSPQTGTGANVLTF	TGTGCCAGCAGCCCTCAAACAGGGACTGGGGCCAACGTCCTGACTTTC
NA	TRBV7-9	13	TRBD1	TRBJ2-2	CASTGQGTGELFF	TGTGCAAGCACGGGACAGGGGACCGGGGAGCTGTTTTTT
once	TRBV21-1	17	NA	TRBJ1-6	CASSKGGNTNYNSPLHF	TGTGCCAGCAGCAAAGGCGGGAACACGAACTATAATTCACCCCTCCACTTT
NA	TRBV3-1/TRBV3-2	14	TRBD1	TRBJ1-4	CASRLGTDNEKLFF	TGTGCCAGCAGACTTGGGACAGATAATGAAAAACTGTTTTTT
few	TRBV10-2	18	TRBD1	TRBJ1-1	CASNRGGGPGGVNTEAFF	TGCGCCAGCAATAGAGGAGGGGGCCCAGGTGGGGTGAACACTGAAGCTTTCTTT
NA	TRBV4-3	19	TRBD2	TRBJ2-3	CASSQDVVARGESTDTQYF	TGCGCCAGCAGCCAAGATGTGGTGGCGCGGGGGGAGAGCACAGATACGCAGTATTTT
NA	TRBV2	13	TRBD1	TRBJ1-2	CASSRDRRDGYTF	TGTGCCAGCAGTCGGGACAGGAGGGATGGCTACACCTTC
once	TRBV7-3	13	TRBD1	TRBJ2-5	CASSTYRGETQYF	TGTGCCAGCAGCACCTACAGGGGAGAGACCCAGTACTTC
NA	TRBV5-6	15	TRBD1	TRBJ2-4	CASSFGTGGKNIQYF	TGTGCCAGCAGCTTTGGAACAGGGGGCAAAAACATTCAGTACTTC
NA	TRBV7-2	14	TRBD1	TRBJ2-3	CASSTGQPGHTQYF	TGTGCCAGCAGCACGGGACAGCCCGGGCATACGCAGTATTTT
once	TRBV9	16	NA	TRBJ2-2	CASSRNSAANTGELFF	TGTGCCAGCAGTCGAAATAGCGCCGCGAACACCGGGGAGCTGTTTTTT
NA	TRBV5-1	16	TRBD2	TRBJ2-3	CASSSGLAGTTDTQYF	TGCGCCAGCAGCTCGGGACTAGCGGGAACCACAGATACGCAGTATTTT
NA	TRBV20-1	17	TRBD1	TRBJ1-1	CSASRQGAVPGRAEAFF	TGCAGTGCTAGTCGGCAGGGGGCCGTCCCTGGAAGGGCTGAAGCTTTCTTT
NA	TRBV5-5	15	TRBD1	TRBJ1-4	CASSLVQGTNEKLFF	TGTGCCAGCAGCTTGGTACAGGGGACTAATGAAAAACTGTTTTTT
NA	TRBV2	11	NA	TRBJ2-1	CAINRDYEQFF	TGTGCCATAAACAGGGATTATGAGCAGTTCTTC
medium-sized	TRBV12-3/TRBV12-4	11	NA	TRBJ2-7	CASSYSYEQYF	TGTGCCAGCAGCTACTCCTACGAGCAGTACTTC
NA	TRBV5-1	13	TRBD1	TRBJ1-1	CASSFGGQTEAFF	TGCGCCAGCAGCTTTGGGGGACAGACTGAAGCTTTCTTT
NA	TRBV10-3	15	TRBD1	TRBJ1-5	CAISQTGATNQPQHF	TGTGCCATCAGCCAGACAGGGGCGACCAATCAGCCCCAGCATTTT
NA	TRBV4-3	14	NA	TRBJ1-4	CASSQDIGSEKLFF	TGCGCCAGCAGCCAAGATATTGGGAGCGAAAAACTGTTTTTT
NA	TRBV2	11	NA	TRBJ2-7	CASHGAYEQYF	TGTGCCAGTCACGGGGCCTACGAGCAGTACTTC
NA	TRBV27	15	NA	TRBJ2-2	CASSFGQRNTGELFF	TGTGCCAGCAGTTTTGGCCAGCGGAACACCGGGGAGCTGTTTTTT
NA	TRBV27	13	NA	TRBJ1-1	CASSSTVNTEAFF	TGTGCCAGCAGTTCGACAGTGAACACTGAAGCTTTCTTT
NA	TRBV7-2	14	TRBD2	TRBJ2-3	CASSSLAGASAQYF	TGTGCCAGCAGCTCCCTAGCGGGGGCGTCGGCGCAGTATTTT
NA	TRBV5-1	16	TRBD1	TRBJ2-1	CASSWTGYPASDEQFF	TGCGCCAGCAGCTGGACAGGGTACCCCGCTTCCGATGAGCAGTTCTTC
NA	TRBV9	12	NA	TRBJ2-7	CASSGHRAEQYF	TGTGCCAGCAGCGGCCACAGGGCGGAGCAGTACTTC
NA	TRBV6-2/TRBV6-3	17	NA	TRBJ1-5	CASSMRGGVGSNQPQHF	TGTGCCAGCAGCATGAGGGGGGGCGTTGGGAGCAATCAGCCCCAGCATTTT
NA	TRBV7-2	14	NA	TRBJ2-7	CASSLEAGDYEQYF	TGTGCCAGCAGCTTAGAGGCAGGGGACTACGAGCAGTACTTC